Each of the 19 T cell receptor beta chains below was sequenced from the same sample in a study of T-cell reconstitution after alpha-beta-depleted transplantation in children (dated by TCRdb to about 2016). Per the publication, the treatment or condition label means: allogeneic hematopoietic cell transplantation with graft depleted of TCRalphabeta T cells and CD19 B cells. Libraries were built with PCR. Instrument used: Illumina HiSeq 2500. To normalize quantification of the TCRbeta repertoire, the TCR libraries were built with molecular barcoding that relied on unique molecular identifiers. TCRdb applied fastp at Q25 and MiXCR to the public reads, then kept only in-frame beta chains. One record per CDR3 amino acid sequence lists the most common genes and DNA. The sample contains fewer than 350,000 distinct CDR3 sequences, roughly 11% of them found a single time. The ten largest clonotypes hold about 20% of the sample.

Source: peripheral blood, taken 180 days after TCRalphabeta/CD19-depleted stem cell transplant. The receptors shown here come from a male patient aged 2-10 years who had a stem cell transplant for chronic granulomatous disease, so the T cells may come from the graft donor.

To note about this clonotype: This clone may be a read error of a much larger clone one base away. V is TRBV5-5 and J is TRBJ2-7; no clear D. V lost 0 bases and J 3 bases, leaving 10 bases between the germline ends. CDR3 length: 14 amino acids. Germline V gives CDR1 SGHKS, CDR2 YYEKEE (reference sequence). CDR3 protein: CASSLGTFHYEQYF. CDR3 nucleotide sequence: TGTGCCAGCAGCTTGGGAACATTTCACTACGAGCAGTACTTC.

The chain recombines TRBV5-4 with TRBJ2-2; possible D gene TRBD2, 5 bases. The CDR3 extends over 15 amino acids. Trimming removed 4 bases at V and 2 bases at J, with 12 bases between. Germline V gene data show CDR1 as SGHNT and CDR2 as YYREEE (reference sequence). In DNA, the CDR3 is TGTGCCAGCAGCCAAGGCCGGGGAAACACCGGGGAGCTGTTTTTT. It encodes CASSQGRGNTGELFF.

There are many counts of this clonotype. V is TRBV5-1 and J is TRBJ2-3, with 8 bases identical to TRBD1. The V segment lost 3 bases and the J segment 5 bases; nucleotides outside the gene matches: 5. CDR1 and CDR2 (germline): SGHRS, YFSETQ. This CDR3 has 14 residues. The CDR3, as DNA: TGCGCCAGCAGCTGGACAGGGTCGGGAGATACGCAGTATTTT. It specifies CASSWTGSGDTQYF.

Here the CDR3 DNA reads TGTGCCAGCACCGCTCGCCTTAACACCGGGGAGCTGTTTTTT. Its protein is CASTARLNTGELFF. V gene TRBV6-1 combines with J gene TRBJ2-2; D gene unclear. Germline V gene data show CDR1 as MNHNS and CDR2 as SASEGT. The CDR3 has 14 residues. V was clipped by 7 bases and J by 2 bases, with 11 bases between them.

This clonotype was observed at least ten times. The chain employs TRBV5-1 and TRBJ2-7, with D perhaps matching TRBD1 or TRBD2 (5 bases each). CDR3 length: 16 amino acids. Trimming pared 3 bases from V and 2 bases from J, leaving 18 bases between. Germline CDR1 is SGHRS and CDR2 is YFSETQ. The CDR3 region is CASSSNPGTVTYEQYF. CDR3 sequence (DNA): TGCGCCAGCAGCTCCAACCCCGGGACCGTTACCTACGAGCAGTACTTC.

This clonotype was recorded many times. The chain uses TRBV6-1 and TRBJ2-2; tentatively, D is TRBD2 (6 bases). V lost 7 bases and J lost 5, with 14 bases in between. CDR1 MNHNS and CDR2 SASEGT come from the germline V gene. CDR3 length: 14 residues. The CDR3 reads CASTPKGGTGELFF. The CDR3 DNA is TGTGCCAGCACCCCCAAGGGAGGTACCGGGGAGCTGTTTTTT.

This clonotype was found many times. The chain links TRBV12-3 or TRBV12-4 to TRBJ1-5; possible D gene TRBD1, 6 bases. V lost 7 bases to trimming and J lost 6 bases, with 19 bases between them. The CDR3 consists of 15 residues. CDR3 in amino acids: CASTPLGGKGQPQHF. The CDR3 region has the DNA TGTGCCAGCACCCCCCTAGGGGGGAAAGGTCAGCCCCAGCATTTT.

In this sample, this clonotype turned up many times. The chain couples TRBV5-1 to TRBJ2-5; 9 bases fit TRBD1. CDR1 and CDR2 from the germline V gene are SGHRS and YFSETQ. The CDR3 is 15 amino acids. The V segment lost 4 bases and the J segment 5 bases; nucleotides outside the gene matches: 9. CDR3 DNA: TGCGCCAGCAGCGCCCTACAGGGGGCCGTGGAGACCCAGTACTTC. This encodes CASSALQGAVETQYF.

In this sample, this clonotype turned up many times. This chain connects TRBV12-3 or TRBV12-4 to TRBJ2-7, with TRBD2 as a possible D gene (6 bases). The CDR3 extends over 17 amino acids. V was trimmed by 1 base and J by 7 bases, leaving 23 bases between them. In nucleotides, the CDR3 is TGTGCCAGCAGTTTAGTCATTTCGGAGGGAACGTCTTGGGAGCAGTACTTC. This encodes CASSLVISEGTSWEQYF.

In its sample, this clonotype was seen many times. The chain joins TRBV24-1 to TRBJ1-2; 12 bases are shared with TRBD1. CDR1 is KGHDR, CDR2 SFDVKD, per germline. The CDR3 sequence is 15 residues long. V shed 5 bases and J 8 bases; nucleotides not matched to a gene: 8. The CDR3 DNA is TGTGCCACCAGTGCCCCGGGACAGGGGGCTCGGGGCTACACCTTC. Translated, it gives CATSAPGQGARGYTF.

In this sample, this clonotype turned up many times. The J gene is TRBJ2-2, the V gene TRBV12-3 or TRBV12-4; D gene uncertain. The CDR3 is 14 residues long. Trimming cost V 7 bases and J 2 bases, with 11 bases left between them. Here the CDR3 DNA reads TGTGCCAGCACCCCCTTCGGTAACACCGGGGAGCTGTTTTTT. Encoded protein: CASTPFGNTGELFF.

This clonotype was seen repeatedly, ten times or more. V gene TRBV20-1 combines with J gene TRBJ2-7, with TRBD2 matching 14 bases. With V trimmed by 4 bases and J by 1 base, 9 bases remained unmatched. In germline, CDR1 is DFQATT, CDR2 SNEGSKA (reference sequence). The CDR3 is 17 residues long. CDR3 residues: CSATGLAGAFTSYEQYF. DNA of the CDR3: TGCAGTGCTACGGGACTAGCGGGGGCGTTCACTTCCTACGAGCAGTACTTC.

In this sample, this clonotype turned up many times. The rearrangement uses TRBV7-8 and TRBJ2-2; D is unclear. Trimming shortened V by 5 bases and J by 8 bases, and 3 bases separated the two germline ends. The CDR3 has 10 residues. CDR1 is SGHVS, CDR2 FQNEAQ, per germline. The CDR3 sequence is CASSPGELFF. The CDR3 DNA reads TGTGCCAGCAGCCCAGGGGAGCTGTTTTTT.

As concerns this clonotype: With a much larger clone just one base away, this may be a read error. The genes are TRBV12-3 or TRBV12-4 and TRBJ2-1; D is unclear. The CDR3 totals 12 residues. The CDR3 region has the DNA TGTGCCAGCGGACCGTTGGGCGATGAGCAGCTCTTC. It is translated as CASGPLGDEQLF.

This clonotype was found many times. The chain employs TRBV20-1 and TRBJ2-6; D ambiguous. Germline assignment: CDR1 DFQATT and CDR2 SNEGSKA (reference sequence). The V end lost 2 bases, the J end lost 1 base, and 9 bases lay between the germline ends. This CDR3 region has 15 residues. The CDR3 loop reads CSARYGMSGANVLTF. The CDR3 coding sequence is TGCAGTGCTAGATATGGAATGTCTGGGGCCAACGTCCTGACTTTC.

This clonotype was seen many times. V gene TRBV28 combines with J gene TRBJ1-2; weak D call: TRBD1 (5 bases). The CDR3 contains 13 residues. The V end lost 6 bases, the J end lost 7 bases, and 15 bases lay between the germline ends. From germline, CDR1 is MDHEN and CDR2 SYDVKM. Here the CDR3 DNA reads TGTGCCAGCAGGATGACAGCATTCGGTGGCTACACCTTC. It specifies CASRMTAFGGYTF.

This clonotype occurred a few times. The chain carries TRBV7-9 and TRBJ2-4, with D unresolved. The CDR3 has 13 amino acids. V gave up 3 bases and J gave up 6 bases, with 9 bases separating them. CDR1 is SEHNR and CDR2 is FQNEAQ in the germline V gene (reference sequence). CDR3 protein: CASSLAQTNIQYF. For the CDR3, the DNA is TGTGCCAGCAGCTTGGCACAGACAAACATTCAGTACTTC.

The table lists this clonotype with many counts. The gene calls are TRBV12-3 or TRBV12-4 and TRBJ1-5, with TRBD1 matching 9 bases. J gave up 7 bases and V 5 bases, and 6 bases lay outside the gene matches. This CDR3 comprises 14 residues. The CDR3: CASSPGTGIQPQHF. For the CDR3, the DNA is TGTGCCAGCAGTCCCGGGACAGGGATCCAGCCCCAGCATTTT.

This clonotype was counted many times. V usage is TRBV15 and J usage is TRBJ2-3, with D hard to call. The CDR3 runs 13 residues. Trimming pared 3 bases from V and 4 bases from J, leaving 8 bases between. Germline V gene lookup returns CDR1 LNHNV and CDR2 YYDKDF (reference sequence). The CDR3 loop is CATSSRTPDTQYF. The CDR3 coding sequence is TGTGCCACCAGCAGTCGTACGCCAGATACGCAGTATTTT. The whole variable domain, remainder taken from reference TRBV15 and TRBJ2-3, is DAMVIQNPRYQVTQFGKPVTLSCSQTLNHNVMYWYQQKSSQAPKLLFHYYDKDFNNEADTPDNFQSRRPNTSFCFLDIRSPGLGDTAMYLCATSSRTPDTQYFGPGTRLTVL.